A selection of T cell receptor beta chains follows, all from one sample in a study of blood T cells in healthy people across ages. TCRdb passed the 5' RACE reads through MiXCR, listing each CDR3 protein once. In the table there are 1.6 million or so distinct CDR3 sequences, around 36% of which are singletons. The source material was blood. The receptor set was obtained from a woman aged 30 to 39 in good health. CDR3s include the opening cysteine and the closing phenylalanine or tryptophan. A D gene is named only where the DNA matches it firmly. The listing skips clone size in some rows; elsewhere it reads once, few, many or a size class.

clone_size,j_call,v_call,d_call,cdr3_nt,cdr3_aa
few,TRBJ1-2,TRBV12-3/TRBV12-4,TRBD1,TGTGCCAGCAGCCGTTCTTCCAGGGGGTATGGCTACACCTTC,CASSRSSRGYGYTF
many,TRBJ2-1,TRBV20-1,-,TGCAGTGCTTCTACAGGGAGCTCCTACAATGAGCAGTTCTTC,CSASTGSSYNEQFF
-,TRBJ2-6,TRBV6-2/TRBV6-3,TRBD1,TGTGCCAGCAGTTCACCGGGACAGGGGACCACTGGGGCCAACGTCCGGACTTTC,CASSSPGQGTTGANVRTF
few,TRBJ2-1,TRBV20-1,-,TGCAGTGCTAGTCGGCTACTAGACAATGAGCAGTTCTTC,CSASRLLDNEQFF
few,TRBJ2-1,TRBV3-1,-,TGTGCCAGCAGCCAAGAAAACAGGGTCCCGAACAATGAGCAGTTCTTC,CASSQENRVPNNEQFF
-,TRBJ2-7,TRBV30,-,TGTGCCTGGAGTGTACAAAGGTTTTGGGAGCAGTACTTC,CAWSVQRFWEQYF
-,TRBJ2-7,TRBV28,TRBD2,TGTGCCAGCAGTTTTGTCGGGACTAGCGGGATCGGCGAGCAGTACTTC,CASSFVGTSGIGEQYF
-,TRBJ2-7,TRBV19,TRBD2,TGTGCCGGTAGTACAACGAGCGGGAGTAGGGAGCAGTACTTC,CAGSTTSGSREQYF
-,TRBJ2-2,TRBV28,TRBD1,TGTGCCAGCAACCATGACAGGGGGGAGAGCACCGGGGAGCTGTTTTTT,CASNHDRGESTGELFF
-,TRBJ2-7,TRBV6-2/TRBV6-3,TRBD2,TGTGCCAGCAGTTACTCTGTCGGACTAGCGGGTGCGAACTCCTACGAGCAGTACTTC,CASSYSVGLAGANSYEQYF
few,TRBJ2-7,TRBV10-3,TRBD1,TGTGCCATCAGTGATGACCGGGACAGTACCTACGAGCAGTACTTC,CAISDDRDSTYEQYF
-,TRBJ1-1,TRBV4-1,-,TGCGCCGGCAACCAAGGACGGGGCGACACTGAAGCTTTCTTT,CAGNQGRGDTEAFF
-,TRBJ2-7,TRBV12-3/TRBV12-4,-,TGTGCCAGCAGTTTAAAGGCTAGGTCCGAGCAGTACTTC,CASSLKARSEQYF
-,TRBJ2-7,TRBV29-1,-,TGCAGCGCCAAAAGACTAGGACTTCCCTACGAGCAGTACTTC,CSAKRLGLPYEQYF
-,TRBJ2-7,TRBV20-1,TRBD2,TGCAGTGCTAGAATTCCTAGCGGGAGGCACTACGAGCAGTACTTC,CSARIPSGRHYEQYF
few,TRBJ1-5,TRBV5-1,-,TGCGCCAGCAGCTTGGGGAGTCATCAGCCCCAGCATTTT,CASSLGSHQPQHF
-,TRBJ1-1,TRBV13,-,TGTGCCAGCAGCTTAGCATACACTGAAGCTTTCTTT,CASSLAYTEAFF
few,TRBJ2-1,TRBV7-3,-,TGTGCCAGCAGCTTAAGTGCCCCGGGTGGGTCCTACAATGAGCAGTTCTTC,CASSLSAPGGSYNEQFF
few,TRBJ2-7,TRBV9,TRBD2,TGTGCCAGCAGCGGCACCGGGACTAGCGAGCAGTACTTC,CASSGTGTSEQYF
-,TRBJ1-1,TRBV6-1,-,TGTGCCAGCAGTGTGGGACACCCGAACACTGAAGCTTTCTTT,CASSVGHPNTEAFF
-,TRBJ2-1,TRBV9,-,TGTGCCAGCAGCGTAGCAGGGGAGGGCGGAAATGAGCAGTTCTTC,CASSVAGEGGNEQFF
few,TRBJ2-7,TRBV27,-,TGTGCCAGCAGTTTATCGGTCAGGGGAAACGAGCAGTACTTC,CASSLSVRGNEQYF
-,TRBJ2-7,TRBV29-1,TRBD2,TGCAGCGCGGGCGTAGCGGGGGGCGACCCCTACGAGCAGTACTTC,CSAGVAGGDPYEQYF
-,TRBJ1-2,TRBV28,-,TGTGCCAGTCTGGGATCCACTGACTATGGCTACACCTTC,CASLGSTDYGYTF
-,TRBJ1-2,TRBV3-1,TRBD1,TGTGCCAGCAGGCGAACAGGGGGCGAAGATGGCTACACCTTC,CASRRTGGEDGYTF
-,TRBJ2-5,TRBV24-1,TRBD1,TGTGCCACCAGTGGTTCTCGGACAGGGACGGAGACCCAGTACTTC,CATSGSRTGTETQYF
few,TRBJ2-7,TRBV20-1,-,TGCAGTGCTAGAAGCCAACTACATGGCTACGAGCAGTACTTC,CSARSQLHGYEQYF
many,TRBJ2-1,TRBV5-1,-,TGTGCCAGCAGCTTGGTAACGGACAATGAGCAGTTCTTC,CASSLVTDNEQFF
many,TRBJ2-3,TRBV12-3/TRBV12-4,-,TGTGCCAGCAGTTTCACGGGATTCGATACGCAGTATTTT,CASSFTGFDTQYF
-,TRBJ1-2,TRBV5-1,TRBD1,TGCGCCAGCAGCGTGCCCGGGACAGGGCTTCGTGGCTACACCTTC,CASSVPGTGLRGYTF
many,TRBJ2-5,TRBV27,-,TGTGCCAGCAGTTTTCTACTCGGAGAGACCCAGTACTTC,CASSFLLGETQYF
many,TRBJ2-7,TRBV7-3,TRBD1,TGTGCCAGCAGCTCCGCCGGGACAGGGCCCTACGAGCAGTACTTC,CASSSAGTGPYEQYF
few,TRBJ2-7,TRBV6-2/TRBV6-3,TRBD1,TGTGCCAGCAGTTCCGGGACAGGGGTCACCTACGAGCAGTACTTC,CASSSGTGVTYEQYF
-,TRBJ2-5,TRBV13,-,TGTGCCAGCAACTCTCAGATAGAGACCCAGTACTTC,CASNSQIETQYF
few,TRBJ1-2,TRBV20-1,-,TGCAGTGCTGGCCCCTTAGTGGGTGGCTACACCTTC,CSAGPLVGGYTF
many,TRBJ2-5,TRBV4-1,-,TGCGCCAGCAGCCAAGATAGCTTTGGGGAGACCCAGTACTTC,CASSQDSFGETQYF
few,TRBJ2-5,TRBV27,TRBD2,TGTGCCAGCAGTCCTTCCTCGTGGGCGGGAGGGCTAAAGACCCAGTACTTC,CASSPSSWAGGLKTQYF
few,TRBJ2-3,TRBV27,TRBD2,TGTGCCAGCAGTTTTTCGCCCTATCGGGCGGGGGAAGATACGCAGTATTTT,CASSFSPYRAGEDTQYF
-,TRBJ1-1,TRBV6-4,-,TGTGCCAGCAGTGACTATGAGAACACTGAAGCTTTCTTT,CASSDYENTEAFF
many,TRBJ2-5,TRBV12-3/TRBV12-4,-,TGTGCCAGCAGTCGCCAGGGGTTGGAGACCCAGTACTTC,CASSRQGLETQYF
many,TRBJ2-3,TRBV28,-,TGTGCCAGCAGTTTAGGGGGGACTTACACAGATACGCAGTATTTT,CASSLGGTYTDTQYF
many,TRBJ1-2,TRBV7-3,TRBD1,TGTGCCAGCAGCTCGGACAGGGAAAAGGGAGGCTACACCTTC,CASSSDREKGGYTF
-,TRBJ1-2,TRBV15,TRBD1,TGTGCCACCAGCAAAGACAGGGATTACGATGGCTACACCTTC,CATSKDRDYDGYTF
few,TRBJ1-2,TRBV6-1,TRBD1,TGTGCCAGCAGTGGATGGACAGGGGGCGATGGCTACACCTTC,CASSGWTGGDGYTF
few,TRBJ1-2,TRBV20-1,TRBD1,TGCACCACCCGACGGACAGGGAAAGGCTACACCTTC,CTTRRTGKGYTF
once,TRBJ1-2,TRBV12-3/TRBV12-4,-,TGTGCCAGCAGTTGTGAACAAGCTAACTATGGCTACACCTTC,CASSCEQANYGYTF
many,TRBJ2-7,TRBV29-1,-,TGCAGCGCCGGACCGGACTCCTACGAGCAGTACTTC,CSAGPDSYEQYF
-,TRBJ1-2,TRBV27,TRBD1,TGTGCCAGCAGTCTCCTCCACCGGGACAGGGGGCGCTTAATCTATGGCTACACCTTC,CASSLLHRDRGRLIYGYTF
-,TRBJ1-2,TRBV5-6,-,TGTGCCAGCAGCTGGGGGACGAATAAGGGCGGCTACACCTTC,CASSWGTNKGGYTF
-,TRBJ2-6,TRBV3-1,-,TGTGCCAGCAGCCAAGATCTGATGAAGTACTCTGGGGCCAACGTCCTGACTTTC,CASSQDLMKYSGANVLTF
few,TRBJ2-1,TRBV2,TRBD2,TGTGCCAGCAGTGACTCTGGTAGCGGGACGGCTGCAAGCTCCTACAATGAGCAGTTCTTC,CASSDSGSGTAASSYNEQFF
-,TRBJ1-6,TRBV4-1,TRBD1,TGCGCCAGCAGCCAAAACCCCGGGACAGGGGGGAATTCACCCCTCCACTTT,CASSQNPGTGGNSPLHF
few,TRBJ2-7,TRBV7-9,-,TGTGCCAGCAGCCCCATAAATTTGCGGCAGTACTTC,CASSPINLRQYF
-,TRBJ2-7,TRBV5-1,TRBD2,TGCGCCAGCCGCTTGTGGTTTAGCGGGATCAACGAGCAGTACTTC,CASRLWFSGINEQYF
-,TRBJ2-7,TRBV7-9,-,TGTGCCAGCAGCCCCCACGTATCGGGATCGGGGGAGCAGTACTTC,CASSPHVSGSGEQYF